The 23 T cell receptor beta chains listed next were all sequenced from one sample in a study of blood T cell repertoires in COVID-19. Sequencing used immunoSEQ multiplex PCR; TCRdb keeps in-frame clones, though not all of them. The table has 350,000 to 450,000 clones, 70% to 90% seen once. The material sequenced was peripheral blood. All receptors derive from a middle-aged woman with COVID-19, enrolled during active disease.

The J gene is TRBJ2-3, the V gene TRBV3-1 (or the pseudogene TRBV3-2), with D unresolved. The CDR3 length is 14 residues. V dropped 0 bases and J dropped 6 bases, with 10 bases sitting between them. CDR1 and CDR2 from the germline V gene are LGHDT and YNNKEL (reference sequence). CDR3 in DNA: TGTGCCAGCAGCCAAGATTTGTCAGTTGATACGCAGTATTTT. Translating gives CASSQDLSVDTQYF.

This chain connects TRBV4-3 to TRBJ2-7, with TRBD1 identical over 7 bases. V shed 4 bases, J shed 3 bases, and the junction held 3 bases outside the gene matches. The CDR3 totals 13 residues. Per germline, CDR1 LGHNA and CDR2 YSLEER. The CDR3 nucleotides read TGCGCCAGCAGCCGGGGACAGCTCTACGAGCAGTACTTC. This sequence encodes CASSRGQLYEQYF.

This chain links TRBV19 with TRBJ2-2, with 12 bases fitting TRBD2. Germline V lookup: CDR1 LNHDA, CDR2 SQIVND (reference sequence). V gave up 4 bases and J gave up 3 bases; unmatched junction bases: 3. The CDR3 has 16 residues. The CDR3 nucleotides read TGTGCCAGTAGTAGGACTAGCGGGGATTACACCGGGGAGCTGTTTTTT. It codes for CASSRTSGDYTGELFF.

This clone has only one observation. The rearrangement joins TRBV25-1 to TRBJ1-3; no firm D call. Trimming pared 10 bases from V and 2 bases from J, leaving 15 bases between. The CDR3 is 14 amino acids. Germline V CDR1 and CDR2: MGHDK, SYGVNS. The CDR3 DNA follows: TGTGCCACCCAAGGCGGTTACACTGGAAACACCATATATTTT. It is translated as CATQGGYTGNTIYF.

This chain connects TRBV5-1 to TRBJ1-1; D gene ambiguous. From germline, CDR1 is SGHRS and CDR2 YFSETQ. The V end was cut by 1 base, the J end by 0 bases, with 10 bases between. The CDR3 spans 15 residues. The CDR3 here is CASSLLAVMNTEAFF. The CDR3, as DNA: TGCGCCAGCAGCTTGCTGGCCGTAATGAACACTGAAGCTTTCTTT.

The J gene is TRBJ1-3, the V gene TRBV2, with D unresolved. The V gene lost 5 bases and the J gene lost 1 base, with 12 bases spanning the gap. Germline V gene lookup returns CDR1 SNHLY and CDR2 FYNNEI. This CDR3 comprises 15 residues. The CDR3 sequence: CASSRSGSSGNTIYF. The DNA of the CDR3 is TGTGCCAGCAGTCGGAGTGGGAGTTCTGGAAACACCATATATTTT.

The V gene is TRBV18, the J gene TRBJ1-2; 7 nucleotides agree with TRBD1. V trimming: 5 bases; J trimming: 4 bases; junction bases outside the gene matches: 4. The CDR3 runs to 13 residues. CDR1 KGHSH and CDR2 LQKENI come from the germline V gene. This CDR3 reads CASSTGEIYGYTF. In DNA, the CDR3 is TGTGCCAGCTCAACAGGGGAGATCTATGGCTACACCTTC.

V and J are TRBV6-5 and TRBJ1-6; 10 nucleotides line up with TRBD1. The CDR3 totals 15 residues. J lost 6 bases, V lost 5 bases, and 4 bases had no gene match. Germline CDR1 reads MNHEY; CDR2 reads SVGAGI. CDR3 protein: CASSPGDRGNSPLHF. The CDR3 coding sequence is TGTGCCAGCAGTCCCGGGGACAGGGGTAATTCACCCCTCCACTTT.

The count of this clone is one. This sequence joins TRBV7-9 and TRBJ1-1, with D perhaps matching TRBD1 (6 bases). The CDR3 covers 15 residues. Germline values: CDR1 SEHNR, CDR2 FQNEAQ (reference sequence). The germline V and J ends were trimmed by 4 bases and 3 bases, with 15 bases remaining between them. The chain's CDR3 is CASSSGQRGDTEAFF. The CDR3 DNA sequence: TGTGCCAGCAGCTCAGGACAGCGAGGGGACACTGAAGCTTTCTTT.

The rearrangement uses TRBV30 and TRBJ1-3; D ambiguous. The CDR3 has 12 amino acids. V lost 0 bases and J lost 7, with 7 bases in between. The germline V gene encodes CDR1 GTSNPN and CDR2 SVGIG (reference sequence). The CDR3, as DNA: TGTGCCTGGAGTGTACTCGGGAACACCATATATTTT. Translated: CAWSVLGNTIYF. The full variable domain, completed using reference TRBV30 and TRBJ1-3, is SQTIHQWPATLVQPVGSPLSLECTVEGTSNPNLYWYRQAAGRGLQLLFYSVGIGQISSEVPQNLSASRPQDRQFILSSKKLLLSDSGFYLCAWSVLGNTIYFGEGSWLTVV.

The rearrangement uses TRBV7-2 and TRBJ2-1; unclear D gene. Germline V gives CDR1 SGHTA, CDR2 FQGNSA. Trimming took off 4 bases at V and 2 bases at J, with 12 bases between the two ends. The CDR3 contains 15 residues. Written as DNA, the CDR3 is TGTGCCAGCAGCTCACCATTTCGGGCCTACAATGAGCAGTTCTTC. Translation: CASSSPFRAYNEQFF.

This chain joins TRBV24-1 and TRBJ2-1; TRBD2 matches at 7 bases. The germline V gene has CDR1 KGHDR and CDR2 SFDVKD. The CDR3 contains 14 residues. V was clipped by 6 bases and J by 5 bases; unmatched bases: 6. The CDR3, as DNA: TGTGCCACCAGTTTGAGCGGGGCTAACAATGAGCAGTTCTTC. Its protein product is CATSLSGANNEQFF.

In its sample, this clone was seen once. CDR3 protein: CASSSSGRGNIQYF. In DNA, the CDR3 is TGTGCCAGCAGCTCTAGCGGGAGAGGAAACATTCAGTACTTC. The chain couples TRBV7-2 to TRBJ2-4; TRBD2 matches at 10 bases. The J segment lost 6 bases and the V segment lost 4 bases, leaving 3 bases of the junction unmatched. The CDR3 contains 14 residues. The germline gives CDR1 SGHTA, CDR2 FQGNSA.

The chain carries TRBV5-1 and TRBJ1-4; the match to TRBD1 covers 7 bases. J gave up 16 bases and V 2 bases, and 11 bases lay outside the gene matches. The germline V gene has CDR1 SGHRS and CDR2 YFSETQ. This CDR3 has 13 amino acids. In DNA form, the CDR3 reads TGCGCCAGCAGCTTCCGACAGGGTCATGTTAGGTTTTTT. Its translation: CASSFRQGHVRFF.

CDR3 nucleotide sequence: TGTGCCAGCAGCTCGGACAGGGAAAAACTGTTTTTT. Amino acids: CASSSDREKLFF. The rearrangement joins TRBV2 to TRBJ1-4; 7 bases map to TRBD1. After removal of 6 bases from V and 8 bases from J, the junction contained 3 bases not matched to a gene. There are 12 residues in the CDR3. The germline V gene encodes CDR1 SNHLY and CDR2 FYNNEI.

CDR3 in DNA: TGTGCCAGCAGCGTAGAGGAGGGGAATTATGGAAACACCATATATTTT. Translating gives CASSVEEGNYGNTIYF. This rearrangement joins TRBV9 to TRBJ1-3; maybe TRBD1 (5 bases). The CDR3 has 16 amino acids. V gave up 0 bases and J gave up 3 bases, with 13 bases separating them. Germline CDR1 reads SGDLS; CDR2 reads YYNGEE.

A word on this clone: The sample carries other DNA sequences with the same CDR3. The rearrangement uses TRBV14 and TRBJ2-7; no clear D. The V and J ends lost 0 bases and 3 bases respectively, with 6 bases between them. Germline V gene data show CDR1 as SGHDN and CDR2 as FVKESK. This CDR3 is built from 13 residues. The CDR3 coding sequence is TGTGCCAGCAGCCAAGATCTCAGCTACGAGCAGTACTTC. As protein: CASSQDLSYEQYF.

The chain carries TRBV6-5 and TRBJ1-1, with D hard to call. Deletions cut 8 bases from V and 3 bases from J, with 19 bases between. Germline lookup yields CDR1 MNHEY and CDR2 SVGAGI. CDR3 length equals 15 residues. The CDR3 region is CASSAAEWRDTEAFF. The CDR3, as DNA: TGTGCCAGCTCCGCCGCAGAATGGCGGGACACTGAAGCTTTCTTT.

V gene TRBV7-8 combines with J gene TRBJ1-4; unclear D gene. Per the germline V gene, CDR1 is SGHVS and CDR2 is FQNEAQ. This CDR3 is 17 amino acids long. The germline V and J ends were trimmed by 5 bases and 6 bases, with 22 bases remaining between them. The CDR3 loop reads CASSPHGVWDRDEKLFF. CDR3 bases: TGTGCCAGCAGCCCACACGGGGTATGGGATAGGGATGAAAAACTGTTTTTT.

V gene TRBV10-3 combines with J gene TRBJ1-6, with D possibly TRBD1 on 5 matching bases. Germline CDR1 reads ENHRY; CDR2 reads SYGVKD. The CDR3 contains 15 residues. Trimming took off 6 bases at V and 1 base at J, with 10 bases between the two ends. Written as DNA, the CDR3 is TGTGCCATCAGCAGGGAAAGGTCCTATAATTCACCCCTCCACTTT. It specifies CAISRERSYNSPLHF.

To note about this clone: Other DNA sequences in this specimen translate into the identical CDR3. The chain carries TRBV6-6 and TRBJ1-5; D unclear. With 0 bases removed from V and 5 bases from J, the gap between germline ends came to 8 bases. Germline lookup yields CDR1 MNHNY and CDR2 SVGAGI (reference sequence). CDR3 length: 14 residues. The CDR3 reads CASSYSTGDQPQHF. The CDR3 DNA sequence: TGTGCCAGCAGTTACTCGACGGGAGATCAGCCCCAGCATTTT.

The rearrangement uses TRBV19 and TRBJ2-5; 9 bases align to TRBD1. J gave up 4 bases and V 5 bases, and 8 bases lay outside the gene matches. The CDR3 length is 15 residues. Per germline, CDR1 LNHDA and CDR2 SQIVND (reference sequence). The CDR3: CASSVPQGAGETQYF. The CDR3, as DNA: TGTGCCAGTAGTGTCCCACAGGGGGCCGGAGAGACCCAGTACTTC.

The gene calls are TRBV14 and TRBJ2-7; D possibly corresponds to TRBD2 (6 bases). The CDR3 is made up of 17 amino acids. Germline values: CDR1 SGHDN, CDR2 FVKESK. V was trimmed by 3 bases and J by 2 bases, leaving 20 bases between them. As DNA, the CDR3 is TGTGCCAGCAGCCACTCCATAGGCTGGGGAGGCGCCTACGAGCAGTACTTC. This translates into CASSHSIGWGGAYEQYF.